A selection of T cell receptor beta chains follows, all from one sample in a study of shared clonotypes between healthy human individuals. TCRdb's table, derived via immunoSEQ multiplex PCR, lists solely in-frame clones and lacks some. The data show about 680,000 clones, over 65% seen once. Sequenced material: memory CD4+ T cells sorted from blood. All receptors derive from a woman in her thirties in good health. Each CDR3 is given with its conserved first and last residue. The D gene is left open where the match is weak. Rows may omit the clone size; those that give it use once, few, many or a size class.

j_gene,abundance,d_gene,v_gene,CDR3aa,CDR3nt
TRBJ1-1,NA,NA,TRBV28,CASSRMGAGSDTEAFF,TGTGCCAGCAGCCGTATGGGAGCGGGTTCCGACACTGAAGCTTTCTTT
TRBJ2-1,NA,NA,TRBV11-2,CASSFGAPRWDNEQFF,TGTGCCAGCAGCTTCGGAGCCCCTAGATGGGACAATGAGCAGTTCTTC
TRBJ2-2,NA,NA,TRBV27,CASSLEFAPPGGELFF,TGTGCCAGCAGTTTAGAGTTTGCTCCCCCCGGGGGGGAGCTGTTTTTT
TRBJ2-7,NA,TRBD2,TRBV7-3,CASSPGLAGVREQYF,TGTGCCAGCAGCCCCGGACTAGCGGGAGTGCGAGAGCAGTACTTC
TRBJ1-3,once,TRBD1,TRBV6-1,CASSERQGLLPSGNTIYF,TGTGCCAGCAGTGAGCGACAGGGATTACTACCTTCTGGAAACACCATATATTTT
TRBJ2-7,NA,TRBD1,TRBV7-2,CASSYRDRYYEQYF,TGTGCCAGCAGCTACCGGGACAGGTACTACGAGCAGTACTTC
TRBJ1-1,few,TRBD1,TRBV29-1,CSVEEGTGRDTEAFF,TGCAGCGTTGAAGAGGGGACAGGTCGGGACACTGAAGCTTTCTTT
TRBJ1-5,NA,NA,TRBV6-1,CASGESRNQPQHF,TGTGCCAGCGGGGAGAGCAGAAATCAGCCCCAGCATTTT
TRBJ2-3,NA,NA,TRBV7-8,CASSPRRGPSTDTQYF,TGTGCCAGCAGCCCCCGGAGAGGACCTAGCACAGATACGCAGTATTTT
TRBJ2-5,NA,NA,TRBV18,CASSGQTGQETQYF,TGTGCCAGCTCAGGTCAGACCGGACAAGAGACCCAGTACTTC
TRBJ2-5,NA,NA,TRBV9,CASSSQGGVWGQETQYF,TGTGCCAGCAGCTCCCAGGGCGGGGTTTGGGGCCAAGAGACCCAGTACTTC
TRBJ2-2,NA,TRBD1,TRBV5-1,CASSSQPGQGAGELFF,TGCGCCAGCAGCAGCCAACCGGGACAGGGTGCCGGGGAGCTGTTTTTT
TRBJ2-2,NA,TRBD1,TRBV7-9,CASSRDSANTGELFF,TGTGCCAGCAGCCGGGACAGCGCGAACACCGGGGAGCTGTTTTTT
TRBJ2-2,NA,TRBD2,TRBV13,CASSPNWSLGRGNTGELFF,TGTGCCAGCAGCCCCAATTGGTCCCTCGGGAGGGGAAACACCGGGGAGCTGTTTTTT
TRBJ2-7,NA,NA,TRBV25-1,CASSDPTTGLGEQYF,TGTGCCAGCAGTGATCCTACGACAGGTTTGGGCGAGCAGTACTTC
TRBJ2-5,NA,NA,TRBV4-2,CASSQDLLSHMAQYF,TGTGCCAGCAGCCAAGACCTACTGTCCCACATGGCCCAGTACTTC
TRBJ2-3,NA,TRBD2,TRBV6-1,CASSGIAGGPGGTDTQYF,TGTGCCAGCAGTGGAATAGCGGGAGGGCCCGGTGGCACAGATACGCAGTATTTT
TRBJ2-1,NA,NA,TRBV27,CASSGPGTSSYNEQFF,TGTGCCAGCAGTGGTCCCGGGACGAGCTCCTACAATGAGCAGTTCTTC
TRBJ2-7,NA,NA,TRBV11-3,CASSLLPQGSEQYF,TGTGCCAGCAGCCTACTACCTCAGGGTTCCGAGCAGTACTTC
TRBJ2-5,NA,NA,TRBV10-3,CAISPNQETQYF,TGTGCCATCAGCCCGAACCAAGAGACCCAGTACTTC
TRBJ1-4,NA,TRBD1,TRBV19,CASSILEGANGEKLFF,TGTGCCAGTAGTATACTGGAGGGGGCCAATGGGGAAAAACTGTTTTTT
TRBJ2-1,NA,TRBD2,TRBV2,CASSEERGAYNEQFF,TGTGCCAGCAGTGAAGAGCGGGGAGCCTACAATGAGCAGTTCTTC
TRBJ2-7,NA,TRBD2,TRBV7-9,CASSFSGSGYEQYF,TGTGCCAGCAGCTTTAGCGGGAGCGGGTACGAGCAGTACTTC
TRBJ2-7,NA,NA,TRBV19,CASSRSENYEQYF,TGTGCCAGTAGTAGGAGCGAGAACTACGAGCAGTACTTC
TRBJ1-5,NA,TRBD1,TRBV19,CASNTGTGVFLSNQPQHF,TGTGCCAGTAATACCGGGACAGGGGTTTTTTTGAGCAATCAGCCCCAGCATTTT
TRBJ1-2,NA,TRBD1,TRBV7-3,CASSLTGQGAPYRYGYTF,TGTGCCAGCAGCTTAACTGGACAGGGTGCCCCCTATCGTTATGGCTACACCTTC
TRBJ2-3,NA,NA,TRBV9,CASSYDSSTDTQYF,TGTGCCAGCAGTTACGACTCGAGCACAGATACGCAGTATTTT
TRBJ1-5,NA,TRBD1,TRBV28,CASSQGGQGNQPQHF,TGTGCCAGCAGTCAGGGGGGACAGGGCAATCAGCCCCAGCATTTT
TRBJ2-1,NA,NA,TRBV5-1,CASSFSGTTGNEQFF,TGCGCCAGCAGCTTTTCCGGGACCACTGGAAATGAGCAGTTCTTC
TRBJ2-3,few,TRBD1,TRBV5-1,CASSPGDRDTDTQYF,TGCGCCAGCAGCCCCGGGGACAGGGACACAGATACGCAGTATTTT
TRBJ1-2,NA,NA,TRBV30,CAWKAPHRPYGYTF,TGTGCCTGGAAGGCCCCCCATAGACCGTACGGCTACACCTTC
TRBJ2-3,NA,NA,TRBV9,CASSVVLSDTDTQYF,TGTGCCAGCAGCGTAGTTCTGTCAGACACAGATACGCAGTATTTT
TRBJ2-7,NA,TRBD2,TRBV6-1,CASSPLAGGTYEQYF,TGTGCCAGCAGTCCTCTAGCGGGAGGAACCTACGAGCAGTACTTC
TRBJ2-7,once,TRBD2,TRBV7-2,CTSSYMTSGIYEQYF,TGTACCAGCAGCTACATGACTAGCGGGATCTACGAGCAGTACTTC
TRBJ1-1,NA,NA,TRBV11-3,CASSSGQSGDTEAFF,TGTGCCAGCAGCTCTGGTCAGTCTGGGGACACTGAAGCTTTCTTT
TRBJ1-5,many,TRBD1,TRBV4-1,CASSRGQGDQPQHF,TGCGCCAGCAGCCGGGGACAGGGGGATCAGCCCCAGCATTTT
TRBJ2-1,NA,TRBD1,TRBV10-1,CASSRTGDHTEQFF,TGCGCCAGCAGCCGGACAGGGGATCATACTGAGCAGTTCTTC
TRBJ2-3,NA,TRBD2,TRBV28,CASNSIRRETDTQYF,TGTGCCAGCAATTCGATTAGGCGGGAGACAGATACGCAGTATTTT
TRBJ2-3,NA,TRBD2,TRBV14,CASSQEWLAGGPGDTQYF,TGTGCCAGCAGCCAAGAGTGGCTCGCGGGAGGGCCCGGAGATACGCAGTATTTT
TRBJ2-7,NA,TRBD1,TRBV5-1,CASSLGDRDKIEQYF,TGCGCCAGCAGCTTGGGGGACAGGGATAAAATCGAGCAGTACTTC
TRBJ2-7,NA,NA,TRBV11-2,CASSAPPQGRSIYEQYF,TGTGCCAGCAGCGCCCCACCCCAGGGGCGATCAATCTACGAGCAGTACTTC
TRBJ2-5,NA,TRBD2,TRBV29-1,CSVALAEGETQYF,TGCAGCGTTGCACTAGCGGAGGGGGAGACCCAGTACTTC